This T cell receptor (beta chain) came from a study of molecular identifiers for immune sequencing clone quantification. This clonotype occurred a few times. The antigen remains undetermined. Findings and caveats of the study: Over 98% of effector molecules, yet under 1% of naive-cell molecules, were held by clones above 20 RNA copies. The study reportedly detected spiked Jurkat TCR RNA from one cell among approximately 1 million naive cells.

MiXCR was run by TCRdb on the PCR reads, yielding one entry per CDR3 protein. The sample gives 460,000 or so distinct CDR3 sequences, under 30% of which show up once; 0.7% to 0.9% is in the top ten. This TCR derives from a human donor in good health. Some libraries in this study had Jurkat cell RNA spiked in. The material sequenced was naive CD8+ T cells from blood, with Jurkat cell RNA spiked in. The subset here: FACS-sorted CD8+CD4-CCR7+CD45RA+ naive T cells.

In DNA, the CDR3 is TGCAGTGCTACCCACAGGGCGAACTATGGCTACACCTTC. Translating gives CSATHRANYGYTF. The rearrangement uses TRBV20-1 and TRBJ1-2, with D perhaps TRBD1 (6 bases). Per the germline V gene, CDR1 is DFQATT and CDR2 is SNEGSKA (reference sequence). V lost 4 bases to trimming and J lost 2 bases, with 11 bases between them. The CDR3 has 13 residues.